These T cell receptor beta chains were read from a single sample in a study of blood T cells in healthy people across ages. TCRdb recomputed calls from the 5' RACE reads with MiXCR, one row per CDR3 protein. The table includes around 650,000 distinct CDR3 sequences, roughly 41% detected once. The sample comprised blood. These TCRs come from a man older than 75 in good health. The CDR3 runs from the conserved cysteine through the conserved F or W. D genes are given only for firm matches. Not all rows give a size; the values are once, few, many and, for expanded clones, a class.

clone_size d_call j_call cdr3_length v_call cdr3_nt cdr3_aa
. . TRBJ2-1 15 TRBV5-1 TGCGCCAGCAGCCCTAAGGGTATCCCCTACAATGAGCAGTTCTTC CASSPKGIPYNEQFF
. . TRBJ2-5 18 TRBV5-6 TGTGCCAGCAGCTTGTATGGGGCGCAGACATTAAGGTACAATGAGCAGTACTTC CASSLYGAQTLRYNEQYF
. TRBD1 TRBJ2-7 21 TRBV3-1 TGTGCCAGCAGTCTACATTGGGCTACGACCACCGGGACAGGGTCTTCCTACGAGCAGTACTTC CASSLHWATTTGTGSSYEQYF
. . TRBJ1-2 14 TRBV28 TGTGCCAGCAGTTCATCCGCAGGGACCAATGGCTACACCTTC CASSSSAGTNGYTF
. TRBD2 TRBJ2-1 15 TRBV7-9 TGTGCCAGCAGCCTACCCGGGGGGGTAGGCAATGAGCAGTTCTTC CASSLPGGVGNEQFF
few . TRBJ2-4 16 TRBV13 TGTGCCAGCGCCCCGGCAGGGCTCCTAGCCAAAAACATTCAGTACTTC CASAPAGLLAKNIQYF
many TRBD1 TRBJ2-1 15 TRBV4-3 TGCGCCAGCAGCCAAGGTCTGGACAGGTACAATGAGCAGTTCTTC CASSQGLDRYNEQFF
few . TRBJ2-7 15 TRBV20-1 TGCAGTGCTAGAGATCGCCGGGGACCAAGCTCCGAGCAGTACTTC CSARDRRGPSSEQYF
. . TRBJ2-7 13 TRBV6-5 TGTGCCAGCAGTAGCGGGTTCAACTACGAGCAGTACTTC CASSSGFNYEQYF
. TRBD1 TRBJ1-1 14 TRBV5-1 TGTGCCAGCAGCTTCCAAGGGGGCGACACTGAAGCTTTCTTT CASSFQGGDTEAFF
. . TRBJ2-5 13 TRBV7-2 TGTGCCAGCAGCTGGGGCACTCAAGAGACCCAGTACTTC CASSWGTQETQYF
. TRBD2 TRBJ2-5 17 TRBV20-1 TGCAGTGCTAGAGATCGAGCGGGGGGGACCCGGCAAGAGACCCAGTACTTC CSARDRAGGTRQETQYF
. TRBD2 TRBJ2-5 16 TRBV7-9 TGTGTCAGCACCCCGGGTAGCGGGGACCACCAAGAGACCCAGTACTTC CVSTPGSGDHQETQYF
. . TRBJ2-5 11 TRBV18 TGTGCCAGCTCATCAGGGAAAGTGCAGTACTTC CASSSGKVQYF
. . TRBJ2-7 15 TRBV5-1 TGCGCCAGCAACAATATGACAGGATCCGGGGGCGAGCAGTACTTC CASNNMTGSGGEQYF
few . TRBJ2-5 13 TRBV5-1 TGCGCCAGCAGCTTGTACGACCAAGAGACCCAGTACTTC CASSLYDQETQYF
. . TRBJ2-7 12 TRBV6-2/TRBV6-3 TGTGCCAGCAGTTTTCCTTACTACGAGCAGTACTTC CASSFPYYEQYF
few . TRBJ2-1 12 TRBV7-2 TGTGCCAGCACGTGGTCCTACAATGAGCAGTTCTTC CASTWSYNEQFF
. . TRBJ2-6 16 TRBV7-6 TGTGCCAGCAGCCCTACCGGGAACTCTGGGGCCAACGTCCTGACTTTC CASSPTGNSGANVLTF
few . TRBJ1-2 18 TRBV6-5 TGTGCCAGCAGTTCTCCCAAGGGGGGGCGAGGCGAAAAGCATGGCTACACCTTC CASSSPKGGRGEKHGYTF
few . TRBJ2-4 13 TRBV7-2 TGTGCCAGCAGCTTAGTCCAGGGTGAAGTTCAGTACTTC CASSLVQGEVQYF
. . TRBJ2-7 15 TRBV7-8 TGTGCCAGCAGCTTAGTATCAGCGGAGAAGTACGAGCAGTACTTC CASSLVSAEKYEQYF
. . TRBJ2-4 17 TRBV5-1 TGCGCCAGCAGCTCGAACCGAGCGGGCCTAGCCAAAAACATTCAGTACTTC CASSSNRAGLAKNIQYF
. TRBD2 TRBJ2-2 16 TRBV7-8 TGTGCCAGCAGCTTAGGGAAAGCGGGAGACACCGGGGAGCTGTTTTTT CASSLGKAGDTGELFF
. . TRBJ2-7 16 TRBV27 TGTGCCAGCAGTTTATTTGTCCCTAGGAGCTCCTACGAGCAGTACTTC CASSLFVPRSSYEQYF
few . TRBJ2-7 15 TRBV12-3/TRBV12-4 TGTGCCAGCAGTTTATGGGCACAGTCCGCCTACGAGCAGTACTTC CASSLWAQSAYEQYF
. . TRBJ2-3 14 TRBV6-1 TGTGCCAGCAGTGAAGCGGGTGGGGGTTACACGCAGTATTTT CASSEAGGGYTQYF
. . TRBJ2-3 13 TRBV7-2 TGTGCCAGCAGCGTAATCGCAACAGATACGCAGTATTTT CASSVIATDTQYF
many TRBD2 TRBJ2-7 14 TRBV7-2 TGTGCCAGCAGCTTAGGACTAGCGACCTACGAGCAGTACTTC CASSLGLATYEQYF
few . TRBJ2-7 15 TRBV7-2 TGTGCCAGCAGCTTAGGAGGGGTGACAACCTACGAGCAGTACTTC CASSLGGVTTYEQYF
. . TRBJ1-1 12 TRBV7-9 TGTGCCAGCAGCATCATCTCAGGGGTAGCTTTCTTT CASSIISGVAFF
. . TRBJ2-1 13 TRBV29-1 TGCAGCGTTGTAGTACCAGCGGCCCATGAGCAGTTCTTC CSVVVPAAHEQFF
few . TRBJ2-7 14 TRBV7-6 TGTGCCAGCAGCGTAGCGCCTGGGGGCGACGAGCAGTACTTC CASSVAPGGDEQYF
few TRBD1 TRBJ1-5 14 TRBV29-1 TGCAGCGTCGCAGGGGGTTGGGGCAATCAGCCCCAGCATTTT CSVAGGWGNQPQHF
. TRBD1 TRBJ1-2 14 TRBV6-5 TGTGCCAGCAGAGTGGACAGGGGCAAGAGGGGCTACACCTTC CASRVDRGKRGYTF
many . TRBJ2-3 15 TRBV15 TGTGCCACCAGCTTGTCGGCAGTAAGCACAGATACGCAGTATTTT CATSLSAVSTDTQYF
. TRBD1 TRBJ2-5 13 TRBV6-1 TGTGCCAGCAGTACGGGACAGGGCGATGAGCAGTACTTC CASSTGQGDEQYF
. . TRBJ2-3 13 TRBV20-1 TGCACCTCCAGCGGGACACCTCTCGATACGCAGTATTTT CTSSGTPLDTQYF
. TRBD2 TRBJ2-5 16 TRBV20-1 TGCAGTGCTTTTTCGGGACTAGCGGGAGGGCAAGAGACCCAGTACTTC CSAFSGLAGGQETQYF
. TRBD1 TRBJ1-4 13 TRBV29-1 TGCAGCGTTGATGGGACAGGGGACGAAAAACTGTTTTTT CSVDGTGDEKLFF
. . TRBJ1-1 14 TRBV28 TGTGCCAGCAGTTTCGGGGGGGCGTTGGCTGAAGCTTTCTTT CASSFGGALAEAFF